Listed below are T cell receptor beta chains from one sample, sequenced in a study of blood T cell repertoires in COVID-19. This table comes from immunoSEQ multiplex PCR, and its TCRdb copy is limited to in-frame clones, with some not included. The sample holds approximately 350,000 clones, around 82% seen once. Sequencing was carried out using peripheral blood. Receptor source: a man aged 25-45 years with active or convalescent COVID-19. Each CDR3 is given with its conserved first and last residue. Each record gives: D gene, CDR3 length, J gene, V gene, CDR3 protein. A D gene is named only where the DNA matches it firmly.

>-|14|TRBJ1-4|TRBV15
CATSRDEGSLKLFF
>TRBD1|19|TRBJ2-7|TRBV12-5
CASGLSPRWDRVRSYEQYF
>TRBD2|14|TRBJ2-7|TRBV18
CASSLTSGSYEQYF
>-|16|TRBJ2-7|TRBV5-4
CASSLFQGPSSYEQYF
>-|14|TRBJ2-4|TRBV19
CASRSVLAKNIQYF
>-|11|TRBJ2-5|TRBV6-2/TRBV6-3
CASSYEETQYF
>-|16|TRBJ2-1|TRBV5-5
CASSLAGRELYNEQFF
>TRBD1|14|TRBJ1-5|TRBV30
CAWNNRGLYQPQHF
>-|14|TRBJ1-4|TRBV5-1
CASARHTTNEKLFF
>-|14|TRBJ2-7|TRBV7-2
CASSWGRLEGEQYF
>-|15|TRBJ1-2|TRBV5-6
CASSPVGTKNYGYTF
>-|14|TRBJ2-3|TRBV6-2/TRBV6-3
CASSVRGTTDTQYF
>-|17|TRBJ1-5|TRBV7-2
CASSGLDSYFWNQPQHF
>TRBD2|15|TRBJ2-7|TRBV7-2
CASSLKVGGGSEQYF
>TRBD2|15|TRBJ2-1|TRBV7-2
CASSSPGLAYNEQFF
>TRBD2|17|TRBJ2-1|TRBV4-1
CASSQTSGRAAYNEQFF
>-|15|TRBJ2-7|TRBV19
CASRPGRGDLYEQYF
>-|14|TRBJ1-1|TRBV2
CASRNRWGGTEAFF
>-|13|TRBJ2-1|TRBV9
CASSTGLGIEQFF
>-|14|TRBJ2-4|TRBV20-1
CSASEREYGNIQYF
>TRBD1|18|TRBJ1-5|TRBV28
CASSLTSPGQGVNQPQHF
>TRBD2|14|TRBJ2-7|TRBV4-2
CASAPSGRAYEQYF
>TRBD2|16|TRBJ2-2|TRBV6-2/TRBV6-3
CASSYWRGENTGELFF
>-|15|TRBJ2-5|TRBV13
CASSPISGMQETQYF
>-|16|TRBJ2-4|TRBV28
CASSDARDSIKNIQYF
>-|15|TRBJ1-5|TRBV19
CASSLSGSSNQPQHF
>TRBD1|15|TRBJ1-1|TRBV6-2/TRBV6-3
CASSYFRDRDTEAFF
>TRBD1|14|TRBJ2-3|TRBV19
CASSIGQGSDTQYF
>-|17|TRBJ2-4|TRBV11-2
CASSLSGGLADKNIQYF
>-|17|TRBJ2-7|TRBV4-3
CASSPPRRAEDGYEQYF
>-|14|TRBJ2-5|TRBV9
CASSPGQFWETQYF
>-|13|TRBJ2-7|TRBV4-1
CASSQEGRGEQYF
>TRBD2|16|TRBJ2-7|TRBV29-1
CSVLPSGGPSSYEQYF
>TRBD1|15|TRBJ2-1|TRBV6-2/TRBV6-3
CASSFDRGIDNEQFF
>-|14|TRBJ2-1|TRBV5-5
CASSLWQGGNEQFF
>-|14|TRBJ1-1|TRBV19
CASSIFLQGTEAFF
>TRBD1|13|TRBJ1-1|TRBV27
CASSLDRDTEAFF
>-|14|TRBJ1-6|TRBV20-1
CSASRGLGDSPLHF
>-|15|TRBJ2-7|TRBV3-1/TRBV3-2
CASSPKMVEAYEQYF
>TRBD1|15|TRBJ1-5|TRBV12-5
CASGWTGNSNQPQHF
>-|15|TRBJ2-1|TRBV29-1
CSVEVFGEGEDEQFF
>-|13|TRBJ2-3|TRBV24-1
CATSDPTEEAQYF
>-|15|TRBJ2-7|TRBV7-2
CASSLRRGSSYEQYF
>-|13|TRBJ1-3|TRBV18
CASSPGASNTIYF
>-|15|TRBJ2-5|TRBV30
CAWSRGGGPEETQYF
>-|16|TRBJ2-2|TRBV28
CASSPPPGRGTGELFF